The T cell receptor beta chain described here comes from a study of cytomegalovirus exposure and HLA in healthy donors. This clone was seen a handful of times. Its antigen is unidentified. CDR1 is LNHDA, CDR2 SQIVND, per germline (reference sequence). Trimming cost V 3 bases and J 3 bases, with 15 bases left between them. The CDR3 is 15 amino acids. Findings and caveats of the study: While the bulk of TCR sequences proved rare, some public TCRs turned up in many donors. Confirmation was obtained in vitro that three CMV-associated chains are specific for CMV antigens.

Generated by immunoSEQ multiplex PCR, the TCRdb table keeps only in-frame clones and is missing some. The sample records some 160,000 clones, approximately 90% being singletons. The receptor's source is a man aged 18 to 35 in good health and CMV-seronegative. This rearrangement joins TRBV19 to TRBJ2-7, with a weak D call TRBD1 (6 bases). Sequencing was done on a sample of PBMCs. Written as DNA, the CDR3 is TGTGCCAGTAGTATCGTCAGGGGTGGAGGCTACGAGCAGTACTTC. This sequence encodes CASSIVRGGGYEQYF. Full variable domain (remainder filled in from reference TRBV19 and TRBJ2-7): DGGITQSPKYLFRKEGQNVTLSCEQNLNHDAMYWYRQDPGQGLRLIYYSQIVNDFQKGDIAEGYSVSREKKESFPLTVTSAQKNPTAFYLCASSIVRGGGYEQYFGPGTRLTVT.